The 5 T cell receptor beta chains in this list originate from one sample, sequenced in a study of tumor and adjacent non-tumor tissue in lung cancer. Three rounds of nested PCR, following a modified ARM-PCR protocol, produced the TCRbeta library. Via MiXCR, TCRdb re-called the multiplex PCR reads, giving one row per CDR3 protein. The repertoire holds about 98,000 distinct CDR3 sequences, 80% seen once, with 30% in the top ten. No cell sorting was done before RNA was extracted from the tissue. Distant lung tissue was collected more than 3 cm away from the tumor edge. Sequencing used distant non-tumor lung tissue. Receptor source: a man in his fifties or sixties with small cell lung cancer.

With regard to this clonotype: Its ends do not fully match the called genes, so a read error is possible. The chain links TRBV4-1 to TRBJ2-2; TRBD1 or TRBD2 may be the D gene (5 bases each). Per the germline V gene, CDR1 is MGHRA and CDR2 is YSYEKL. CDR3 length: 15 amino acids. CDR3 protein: CANSQFGANTGDLFF. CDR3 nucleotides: TGCGCCAACAGCCAATTCGGAGCCAACACCGGGGACCTGTTTTTT.

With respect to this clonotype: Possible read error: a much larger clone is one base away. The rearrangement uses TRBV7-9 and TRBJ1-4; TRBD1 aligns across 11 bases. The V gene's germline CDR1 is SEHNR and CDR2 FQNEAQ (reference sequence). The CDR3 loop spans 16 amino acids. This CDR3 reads CASSLVGGTGGTKPFF. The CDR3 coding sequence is TGTGCCAGCAGCTTAGTCGGCGGGACAGGGGGGACAAAACCGTTTTTT. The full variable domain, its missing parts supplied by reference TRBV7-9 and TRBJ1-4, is DTGVSQNPRHKITKRGQNVTFRCDPISEHNRLYWYRQTLGQGPEFLTYFQNEAQLEKSRLLSDRFSAERPKGSFSTLEIQRTEQGDSAMYLCASSLVGGTGGTKPFFGSGTQLSVL.

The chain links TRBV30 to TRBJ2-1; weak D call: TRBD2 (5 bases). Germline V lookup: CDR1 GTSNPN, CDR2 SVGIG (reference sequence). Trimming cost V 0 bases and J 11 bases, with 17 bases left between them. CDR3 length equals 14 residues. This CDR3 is CAWSVRREYNKQFF. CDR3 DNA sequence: TGTGCCTGGAGTGTAAGACGGGAATATAATAAGCAGTTCTTC.

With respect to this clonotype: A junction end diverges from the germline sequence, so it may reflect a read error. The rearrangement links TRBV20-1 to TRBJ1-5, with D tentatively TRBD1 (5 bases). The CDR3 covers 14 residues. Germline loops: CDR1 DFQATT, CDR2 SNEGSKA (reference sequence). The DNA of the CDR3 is TGCAGAGCTAGAGCTGGGGGTGGCAATCAGCCCCAGCATTTC. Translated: CRARAGGGNQPQHF.

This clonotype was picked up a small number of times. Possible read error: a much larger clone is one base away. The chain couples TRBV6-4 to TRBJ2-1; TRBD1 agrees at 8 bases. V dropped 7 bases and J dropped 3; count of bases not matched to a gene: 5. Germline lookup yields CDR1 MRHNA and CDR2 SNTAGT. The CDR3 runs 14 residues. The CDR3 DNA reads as TGTGCCAGCATTAAGGACAGGGACTACAATGAGCAGTTCTTC. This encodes CASIKDRDYNEQFF.